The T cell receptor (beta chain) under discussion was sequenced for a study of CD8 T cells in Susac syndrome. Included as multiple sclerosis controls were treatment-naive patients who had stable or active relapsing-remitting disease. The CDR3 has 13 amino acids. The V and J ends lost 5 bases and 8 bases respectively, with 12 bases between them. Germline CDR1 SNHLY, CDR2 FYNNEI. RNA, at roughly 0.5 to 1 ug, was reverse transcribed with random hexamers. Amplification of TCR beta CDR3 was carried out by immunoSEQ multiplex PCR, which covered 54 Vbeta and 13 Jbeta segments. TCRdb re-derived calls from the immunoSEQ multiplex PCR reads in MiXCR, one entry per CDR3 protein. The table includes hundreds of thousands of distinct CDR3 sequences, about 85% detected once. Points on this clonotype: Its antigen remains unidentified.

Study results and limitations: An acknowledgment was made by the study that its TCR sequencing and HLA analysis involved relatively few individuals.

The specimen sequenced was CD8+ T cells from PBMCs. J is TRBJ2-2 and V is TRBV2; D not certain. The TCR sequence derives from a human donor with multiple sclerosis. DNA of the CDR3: TGTGCCAGCAGTTCTGACGGTACGGGGGAGCTGTTTTTT. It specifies CASSSDGTGELFF.